This T cell receptor beta chain was identified in a study of Ad26.COV2.S vaccination and SARS-CoV-2 variants. Findings and limits, study-wide: Comparable non-spike TCR breadth was observed in vaccine and placebo recipients.

A word on this clone: Antigen specificity is unknown. An end of the junction differs from the germline gene, which may be a read error.

Germline CDR1 reads SGHRS; CDR2 reads YFSETQ. The CDR3 spans 14 residues. Data came from immunoSEQ multiplex PCR; TCRdb stores just in-frame clones and leaves some out. The sample includes under 400,000 clones, around 90% of them seen just once. Treatment reported: around 19 received Ad26.COV2.S at low or high dose, single or two shots; several received placebo; per-sample allocation not given. Collection of the samples took place on day 63 after the first injection of vaccine or placebo. Donation was by an adult aged 18-55 years who was in Boston. This sample comprised peripheral blood, obtained in a trial of Ad26.COV2.S vaccine versus placebo. This TCR was recovered from a person between 18 and 65 years old who received the Ad26.COV2.S COVID-19 vaccine or a placebo. V usage is TRBV5-1 and J usage is TRBJ1-2; D is perhaps TRBD1 (5 bases). CDR3: CASRLGVRGYGYTF. Written as DNA, the CDR3 is TGCGCCAGCAGGTTGGGGGTGAGGGGATATGGCTACACCTTC.